The entry below describes one T cell receptor (beta chain). The data were obtained in a study of technical replicates of blood from several donors. The assay was immunoSEQ multiplex PCR, and TCRdb's table has in-frame clones only and misses some. The data contain about 88,000 clones, 94% of them singletons. The CDR3 covers 11 residues. Looked up from germline, CDR1 is MNHEY and CDR2 is SVGAGI. Trimming left V 6 bases short and J 1 base short, with 3 bases between. V usage is TRBV6-5 and J usage is TRBJ1-1, with no clear D. The sequenced sample was T cells isolated from PBMCs. The TCR originated in a human donor in good health. The chain's CDR3 is CASRANTEAFF. In DNA form, the CDR3 reads TGTGCCAGCAGGGCGAACACTGAAGCTTTCTTT.